This T cell receptor (beta chain) was recorded in a study of graft-versus-host responses after intestinal transplantation (dated by TCRdb to the early 2020s). Turning to the overall study: The transplants that recipients received were multivisceral, liver-intestinal, or isolated intestinal. A cohort of about two dozen intestinal transplant recipients, including one retransplant, was enrolled, and a few patients lacking pretransplant specimens were excluded. Donor T cell macrochimerism was defined as a peak of at least 4% donor T cells among recipient peripheral blood mononuclear cells. Every recipient was given anti-thymocyte globulin induction, then maintenance tacrolimus and steroids for approximately 3 years. After intestinal transplantation, graft-versus-host and host-versus-graft alloreactive T cell clones in the graft, circulation and bone marrow were tracked using bulk TCR-beta CDR3 sequencing. Rather than going through the commercial service, samples from three later patients were sequenced in-house on an Illumina MiSeq and processed with MiXCR. Alloreactive clones were identified by sequencing pre-transplant mixed lymphocyte reaction products and comparing them with unstimulated pre-transplant donor and recipient T cells.

Receptor libraries were prepared by the immunoSEQ multiplex PCR assay. High-throughput TCR-beta CDR3 sequencing of genomic DNA from most patients was performed by Adaptive Biotechnologies. The paper's data handling went like this. Adaptive's ImmunoSEQ software was the source of the TCR sequencing data for over 15 patients, while a few other patients were processed with MiXCR and VDJtools. Because the origin of CDR3 nucleotide sequences shared between donor and recipient could not be assigned, those sequences were removed. At least 2-fold expansion over unstimulated cells and a minimum CFSE-low frequency of 0.002% (template counts) or 0.001% (read counts) were required for clones to be classified as alloreactive. Mappable clones were those detected in sequenced pre-transplant spleen, lymph node, or MLR CFSE-low populations of the donor or recipient. Cumulative frequency of alloreactive clones was calculated as a percentage of all sequences weighted by copy number. TCRdb took this table from immuneACCESS and kept in-frame rearrangements with V and J called. Such tables lack part of the clones; where checked against another copy, unresolved V genes explain under half of the gap, and the rest is unexplained. That table supplies the V and J calls and clone size; D and trimming were determined from the DNA. The sample table shows under 7,000 clones, and around 76% are seen once. Less than 9% of the sample is in the top ten clones.

With respect to this clone: Its antigen is not yet known. No base quality information exists; no much larger clone differs at one position.

CDR1 SNHLY and CDR2 FYNNEI were looked up in the germline V gene. V was cut back by 6 bases and J by 1 base, leaving a gap of 10 bases between them. The CDR3 spans 14 residues, from the cysteine through the phenylalanine. CDR3 DNA only is kept here, 42 bases in frame from base 1. Dithiothreitol, EDTA incubations and collagenase D digestion were used to isolate intraepithelial and lamina propria lymphocytes from graft specimens. Serial intestinal graft biopsy specimens collected up to 600 days after transplant underwent bulk TCR-beta sequencing. Study-level results and caveats: Early after transplant, peak levels of circulating GvH clones were associated with declines in HvG clones. In the allografts of patients with donor T cell macrochimerism, GvH to HvG T cell clonal ratios were high. GvH clones were detected in recipient bone marrow, and some appeared earlier in ileal mucosa or blood, consistent with an intestinal mucosal origin. Conclusions were limited by the relatively low number and heterogeneity of intestinal transplant patients.

This TCR derives from a human patient who received an intestinal transplant, so some T cells may come from the graft donor. This sample comprised ileum tissue, obtained approximately 230 days after intestinal transplant. Recombination joined TRBV2 with TRBJ1-5, with no confident D gene call. The CDR3 region: CASRPTESNQPQHF. The bases are TGTGCCAGCAGGCCCACAGAGAGCAATCAGCCCCAGCATTTT.